The clone carrying this TCR beta chain was seen once. Membership in each cohort depended on participant-reported clinical history. Per germline, CDR1 SGHNT and CDR2 YYREEE (reference sequence). Trimming took 0 bases from V and 1 from J; bases not matched to a gene: 1. This CDR3 is built from 15 residues. In the authors' methods: By means of reference gene primer amplification, nucleated cell counts were estimated. Clones were sequenced by immunoSEQ multiplex PCR, and TCRdb holds only the in-frame ones, with some missing. V and J calls and clone size follow that table, whereas D and trimming were derived from the DNA. The sample lists around 250,000 clones, 80% to 85% occurring once. The data derive from a study of blood T cell repertoires in COVID-19. The overall study: Samples representing acute and convalescent COVID-19 were sourced from the United States, Italy and Spain. T cells, B-cell-depleted T cells, or PBMCs provided the cDNA or gDNA that served as material.

This clonotype was sampled from a man between 50 and 59 years old who had recovered from COVID-19. The sequencing sample was made of PBMCs or T cells enriched from blood (not recorded which). The chain couples TRBV5-4 to TRBJ2-3; 8 bases line up with TRBD2. In nucleotides, the CDR3 is TGTGCCAGCAGCTTGGCGACTAGCGGCACAGATACGCAGTATTTT. Translation gives CASSLATSGTDTQYF.